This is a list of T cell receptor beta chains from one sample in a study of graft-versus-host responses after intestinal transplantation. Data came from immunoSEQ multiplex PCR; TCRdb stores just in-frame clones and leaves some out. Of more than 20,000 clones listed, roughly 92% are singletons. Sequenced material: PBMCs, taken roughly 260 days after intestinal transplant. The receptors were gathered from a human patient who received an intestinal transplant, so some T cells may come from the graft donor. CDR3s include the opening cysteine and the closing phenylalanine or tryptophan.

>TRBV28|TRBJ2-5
CASSLFSLNRDGDQETQYF
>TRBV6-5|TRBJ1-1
CASSYAGGAEAFF
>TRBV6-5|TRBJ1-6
CASRTGTANSPLHF
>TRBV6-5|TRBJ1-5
CASIAGRSNQPQHF
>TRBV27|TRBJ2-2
CASRLAGGTSTGELFF
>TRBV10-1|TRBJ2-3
CASSAGTSGSGDTDTQYF
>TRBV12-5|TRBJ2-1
CASGLVFERGEQFF
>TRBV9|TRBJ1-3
CASSPSPEVYSGNTIYF
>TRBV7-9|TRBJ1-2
CASSLAGTLSYGYTF
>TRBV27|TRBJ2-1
CASSLRDETPQFF
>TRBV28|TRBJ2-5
CASSGMPRGREPETQYF
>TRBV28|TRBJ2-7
CASILTSGRPPYEQYF
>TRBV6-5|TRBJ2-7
CASSWKGGDEQYF
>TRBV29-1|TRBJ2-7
CSVEEEGTEQYF
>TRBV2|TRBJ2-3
CASSASGHESDTQYF
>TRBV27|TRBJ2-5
CASSLTGTYQETQYF
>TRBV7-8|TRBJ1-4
CASSLKDRLTTNEKLFF
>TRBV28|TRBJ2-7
CASFRMTGTDSYEQYF
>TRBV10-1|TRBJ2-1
CASSEGQSLSSGRHEQFF
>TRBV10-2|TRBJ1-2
CASSVVRDINYGYTF
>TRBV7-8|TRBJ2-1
CASSLGDFQFF
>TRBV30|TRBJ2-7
CAWTGNYEQYF
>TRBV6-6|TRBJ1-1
CASSYVEGLNTEAFF
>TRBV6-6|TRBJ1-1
CASSSRETEAFF
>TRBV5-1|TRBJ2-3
CASTSGFTDTQYF
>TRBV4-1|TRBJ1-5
CASSQEEGTGAVQPQHF
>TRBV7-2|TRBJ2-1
CASSILTGSEQFF
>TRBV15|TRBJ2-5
CATSPRRQGGETQYF
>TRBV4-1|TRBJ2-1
CASSLADFGGEQFF
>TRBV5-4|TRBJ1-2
CASSPDRLNYGYTF
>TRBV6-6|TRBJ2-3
CASSYSPLDGRDTQYF
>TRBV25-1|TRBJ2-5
CASRGPTGLGETQYF
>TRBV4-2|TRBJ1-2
CASSVDGNYGYTF
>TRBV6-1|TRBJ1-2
CASSEDISNYGYTF
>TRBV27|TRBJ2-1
CARVGPGGRRSYNEQFF
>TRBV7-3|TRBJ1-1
CASSRGDTEAFF
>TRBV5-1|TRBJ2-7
CASSLNTGSSYEQYF